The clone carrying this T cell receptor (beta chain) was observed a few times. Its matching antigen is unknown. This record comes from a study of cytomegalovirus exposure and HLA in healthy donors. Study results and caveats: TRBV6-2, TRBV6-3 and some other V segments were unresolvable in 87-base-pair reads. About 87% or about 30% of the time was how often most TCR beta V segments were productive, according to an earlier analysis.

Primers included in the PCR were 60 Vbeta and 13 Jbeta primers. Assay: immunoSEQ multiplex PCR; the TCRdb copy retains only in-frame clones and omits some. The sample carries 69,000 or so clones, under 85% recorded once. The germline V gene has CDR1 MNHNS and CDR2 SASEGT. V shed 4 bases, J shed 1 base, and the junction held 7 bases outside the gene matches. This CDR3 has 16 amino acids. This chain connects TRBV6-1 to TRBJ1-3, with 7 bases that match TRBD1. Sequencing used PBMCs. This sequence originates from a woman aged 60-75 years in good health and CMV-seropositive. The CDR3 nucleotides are TGTGCCAGCAGTGGGAACGACAGGGTGTCTGGAAACACCATATATTTT. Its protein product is CASSGNDRVSGNTIYF.